Following are 24 T cell receptor beta chains from one sample sequenced in a study of T cells after yellow fever vaccination. MiXCR, applied by TCRdb to the 5' RACE reads, yields one record per CDR3 protein. The profile shows 510,000 or so distinct CDR3 sequences, roughly 19% of them singletons. The sample here was PBMCs, taken 15 days after the yellow fever booster vaccination. These receptors were collected from a young man who received the YFV17D yellow fever vaccine.

This rearrangement joins TRBV12-3 or TRBV12-4 to TRBJ1-5; D is uncertain. The germline V and J ends were trimmed by 3 bases and 8 bases, with 11 bases remaining between them. The CDR3 contains 13 residues. CDR3 residues: CASSFEGSEPQHF. As DNA, the CDR3 is TGTGCCAGCAGTTTCGAGGGAAGCGAGCCCCAGCATTTT.

This clonotype was seen only a few times. CDR3 protein: CASTDSLTQYF. CDR3 coding DNA: TGTGCCAGTACGGACAGCCTCACCCAGTACTTC. The chain has TRBV19 and TRBJ2-5, with D perhaps TRBD1 (6 bases). The germline gives CDR1 LNHDA, CDR2 SQIVND (reference sequence). Trimming took off 7 bases at V and 8 bases at J, with 11 bases between the two ends. This CDR3 contains 11 residues.

There are many counts of this clonotype. The V and J genes are TRBV7-2 and TRBJ2-1; no firm D call. The CDR3 loop spans 12 amino acids. Germline CDR1 and CDR2: SGHTA and FQGNSA. V lost 1 base to trimming and J lost 7 bases, with 5 bases between them. The CDR3 DNA sequence: TGTGCCAGCAGCTTAGACCCGAATGAGCAGTTCTTC. Protein product: CASSLDPNEQFF.

In this sample, this clonotype turned up a few times. The CDR3 DNA reads as TGTGCCAGCAGACCAACACCGGGACTAGCGGGGAATGAGCAGTTCTTC. Amino acids: CASRPTPGLAGNEQFF. The chain joins TRBV11-2 to TRBJ2-1; 13 bases are shared with TRBD2. Losses at the gene ends were 6 bases for V and 7 bases for J; bases not matched to a gene: 9. The germline CDR1 and CDR2 sequences are SGHAT and FQNNGV. This CDR3 region has 16 residues.

The gene calls are TRBV7-2 and TRBJ2-5; TRBD2 might be the D (6 bases). The CDR3 contains 16 residues. The ends were cut back, 5 bases at V and 0 bases at J, with 16 bases in the middle. Germline values: CDR1 SGHTA, CDR2 FQGNSA. The CDR3: CASSPGGKRDQETQYF. The CDR3 nucleotides read TGTGCCAGCAGCCCAGGAGGGAAGCGGGACCAAGAGACCCAGTACTTC.

This chain links TRBV7-9 with TRBJ2-3; D might be TRBD1 (6 bases). Germline V gives CDR1 SEHNR, CDR2 FQNEAQ (reference sequence). The CDR3 covers 12 residues. Trimming removed 5 bases from V and 7 bases from J, with 10 bases in between. CDR3 protein: CASSRGDNTQYF. As DNA, the CDR3 is TGTGCCAGCAGCCGAGGGGACAATACGCAGTATTTT. The full variable domain, its missing parts supplied by reference TRBV7-9 and TRBJ2-3, is DTGVSQNPRHKITKRGQNVTFRCDPISEHNRLYWYRQTLGQGPEFLTYFQNEAQLEKSRLLSDRFSAERPKGSFSTLEIQRTEQGDSAMYLCASSRGDNTQYFGPGTRLTVL.

The chain recombines TRBV3-1 with TRBJ1-2; possible D gene TRBD1, 5 bases. The V end was cut by 4 bases, the J end by 5 bases, with 20 bases between. Germline V CDR1 and CDR2: LGHDT, YNNKEL (reference sequence). This CDR3 is 16 amino acids long. This chain's CDR3 is CASSLRGGKVTYGYTF. The DNA for the CDR3 is TGTGCCAGCAGCCTAAGGGGCGGGAAGGTAACTTATGGCTACACCTTC.

This clonotype has only a few counts. This rearrangement joins TRBV24-1 to TRBJ2-2; 14 bases are a match to TRBD2. Germline V gene data show CDR1 as KGHDR and CDR2 as SFDVKD. The trim removed 3 bases at V and 6 bases at J, leaving 8 bases unmatched. The CDR3 loop spans 18 amino acids. This CDR3 is CATSDARGTSGSPGELFF. Here the CDR3 DNA reads TGTGCCACCAGTGATGCCCGGGGGACTAGCGGGAGCCCCGGGGAGCTGTTTTTT.

This clonotype was seen a few times. The chain couples TRBV11-2 to TRBJ2-2; a possible D gene is TRBD2 (5 bases). This CDR3 region has 15 residues. Germline CDR1 SGHAT, CDR2 FQNNGV. Trimming removed 6 bases at V and 6 bases at J, with 17 bases between. The CDR3 loop reads CASRGIRRSSGELFF. The CDR3 nucleotides read TGTGCCAGCAGGGGGATTAGGAGGTCGTCCGGGGAGCTGTTTTTT.

This clonotype was seen ten or more times. CDR3 in amino acids: CASSSSGGYEQYF. The CDR3 region has the DNA TGTGCCAGCAGCTCGAGCGGGGGCTACGAGCAGTACTTC. The chain has TRBV7-2 and TRBJ2-7, with 8 bases identical to TRBD2. The CDR3 extends over 13 amino acids. CDR1 is SGHTA, CDR2 FQGNSA, per germline. The V and J ends lost 4 bases and 3 bases, in that order; junction bases with no gene match: 2. Variable domain in full (rest from reference TRBV7-2 and TRBJ2-7): GAGVSQSPSNKVTEKGKDVELRCDPISGHTALYWYRQSLGQGLEFLIYFQGNSAPDKSGLPSDRFSAERTGGSVSTLTIQRTQQEDSAVYLCASSSSGGYEQYFGPGTRLTVT.

CDR3 in amino acids: CAWSAGTLDEKLFF. The CDR3 nucleotides are TGTGCCTGGAGCGCCGGGACACTAGATGAAAAACTGTTTTTT. The chain joins TRBV30 to TRBJ1-4; D is perhaps TRBD1 (6 bases). Looked up from germline, CDR1 is GTSNPN and CDR2 is SVGIG (reference sequence). The germline V and J ends were trimmed by 3 bases and 6 bases, with 14 bases remaining between them. The CDR3 is 14 amino acids.

The chain has TRBV30 and TRBJ2-5; the match to TRBD2 covers 11 bases. Germline V gene lookup returns CDR1 GTSNPN and CDR2 SVGIG (reference sequence). CDR3 length equals 16 residues. Trimming at V came to 2 bases and at J to 2 bases, leaving 7 bases not matched to a gene. The CDR3 loop reads CAWSRVSGRGQETQYF. CDR3 nucleotides: TGTGCCTGGAGTCGGGTTAGCGGGAGGGGACAAGAGACCCAGTACTTC.

The chain has TRBV6-1 and TRBJ2-7, with TRBD1 matching over 9 bases. Germline CDR1 reads MNHNS; CDR2 reads SASEGT. V lost 6 bases to trimming and J lost 6 bases; unmatched junction nucleotides: 9. This CDR3 has 14 amino acids. The chain's CDR3 is CASSNGQGLFEQYF. The CDR3 DNA reads as TGTGCCAGCAGCAATGGACAGGGGTTGTTCGAGCAGTACTTC.

The chain joins TRBV7-9 to TRBJ2-3, with D tentatively TRBD1 (6 bases). Germline values: CDR1 SEHNR, CDR2 FQNEAQ (reference sequence). The CDR3 consists of 16 residues. The V end was cut by 5 bases, the J end by 2 bases, with 17 bases between. In DNA form, the CDR3 reads TGTGCCAGCAGCCCACGAACAGGGCTCCTCACAGATACGCAGTATTTT. Protein product: CASSPRTGLLTDTQYF.

The chain carries TRBV27 and TRBJ2-1; 12 nucleotides line up with TRBD2. The CDR3 length is 14 residues. The ends lost 5 bases at V and 9 bases at J; junction bases unmatched: 5. In germline, CDR1 is MNHEY, CDR2 SMNVEV (reference sequence). CDR3 nucleotide sequence: TGTGCCAGCAGTCCCGGACTAGCGGGAACTGAGCAGTTCTTC. The encoded protein is CASSPGLAGTEQFF.

The chain couples TRBV27 to TRBJ2-5; weak D call: TRBD2 (5 bases). CDR1 MNHEY and CDR2 SMNVEV come from the germline V gene (reference sequence). The CDR3 has 15 residues. The V and J ends lost 5 bases and 4 bases respectively, with 17 bases between them. The CDR3 region has the DNA TGTGCCAGCAGTCTGGGCCCACGGGGTGGAGAGACCCAGTACTTC. This codes for CASSLGPRGGETQYF.

This clonotype was seen at least ten times. The chain couples TRBV12-3 or TRBV12-4 to TRBJ2-5, with D perhaps TRBD2 (5 bases). The CDR3 totals 13 residues. With 3 bases removed from V and 5 bases from J, the gap between germline ends came to 10 bases. As DNA, the CDR3 is TGTGCCAGCAGTTTGAGCGGCGACGAGACCCAGTACTTC. Amino acid sequence: CASSLSGDETQYF.

A note on this clonotype: One end of the junction varies from germline; a read error may be responsible. V gene TRBV5-1 combines with J gene TRBJ2-7; 7 positions agree with TRBD2. The CDR3 spans 13 residues. Germline-derived CDR1 and CDR2 are SGHRS and YFSETQ. DNA for the CDR3: TGCGCCAGCAGCTCGACTAGCAACTACGAGCAGCACTTC. This codes for CASSSTSNYEQHF. The entire variable domain, with the rest obtained from reference TRBV5-1 and TRBJ2-7, is as follows: KAGVTQTPRYLIKTRGQQVTLSCSPISGHRSVSWYQQTPGQGLQFLFEYFSETQRNKGNFPGRFSGRQFSNSRSEMNVSTLELGDSALYLCASSSTSNYEQHFGPGTRLTVT.

This chain uses TRBV12-3 or TRBV12-4 with TRBJ2-7; tentatively, D is TRBD2 (6 bases). The CDR3 spans 11 residues. The V gene lost 5 bases and the J gene lost 12 bases, with 14 bases spanning the gap. The CDR3 DNA reads as TGTGCCAGCAGTAGCAGCCGGAGGGGGTACTTC. This translates into CASSSSRRGYF.

The gene calls are TRBV30 and TRBJ2-3; D remains unclear. The CDR3 runs 16 residues. Trimming took 0 bases from V and 0 from J, leaving 13 bases between them. Germline CDR1 reads GTSNPN; CDR2 reads SVGIG (reference sequence). CDR3 in DNA: TGTGCCTGGAGTGTATTGTATCGCGGTAGCACAGATACGCAGTATTTT. It yields the protein CAWSVLYRGSTDTQYF.

This clonotype was counted between two and nine times. V gene TRBV4-2 combines with J gene TRBJ2-3; TRBD1 agrees at 8 bases. Germline V gives CDR1 LGHNA, CDR2 YNFKEQ. V was clipped by 0 bases and J by 8 bases; unmatched bases: 10. The CDR3 runs to 16 residues. CDR3 sequence reads: CASSQDLGQGQGTQYF. The DNA of the CDR3 is TGTGCCAGCAGCCAAGATTTAGGACAGGGCCAAGGTACGCAGTATTTT.

V usage is TRBV7-9 and J usage is TRBJ2-3; the D call may be TRBD1 or TRBD2 (5 bases each). Germline assignment: CDR1 SEHNR and CDR2 FQNEAQ (reference sequence). Trimming took 5 bases from V and 0 from J, leaving 12 bases between them. This CDR3 spans 15 amino acids. The CDR3: CASSEGSLSTDTQYF. As DNA, the CDR3 is TGTGCCAGCAGCGAGGGGAGCCTGAGCACAGATACGCAGTATTTT.

This sequence joins TRBV15 and TRBJ1-1; D is ambiguous. Between the trimmed V and J ends, which lost 1 base and 2 bases, there was a span of 11 bases. Germline V gene lookup returns CDR1 LNHNV and CDR2 YYDKDF (reference sequence). The CDR3 sequence is 15 residues long. CDR3 sequence reads: CATSRGGAANTEAFF. The CDR3 DNA is TGTGCCACCAGCAGAGGAGGAGCGGCCAACACTGAAGCTTTCTTT.

This chain connects TRBV7-9 to TRBJ2-1; D ambiguous. Germline assignment: CDR1 SEHNR and CDR2 FQNEAQ (reference sequence). The CDR3 covers 11 residues. Trimming pared 6 bases from V and 11 bases from J, leaving 11 bases between. The CDR3 region has the DNA TGTGCCAGCAGTGACCAGTCAAAGCAGTTCTTC. As protein: CASSDQSKQFF.